Included here is one T cell receptor beta chain sequence, with context. This sample is drawn from a study of T cell changes during pregnancy in multiple sclerosis. This CDR3 has 15 amino acids. V was cut by 2 bases and J by 5 bases, with 14 bases left in between. Germline V CDR1 and CDR2: MDHEN, SYDVKM. Libraries were prepared by immunoSEQ multiplex PCR; TCRdb keeps only in-frame clonotypes and omits some of them. Of some 27,000 clones listed, approximately 88% were seen once; the top ten hold approximately 8.4%. The source material was CD8+ T cells from peripheral blood mononuclear cells, sampled before pregnancy. V and J are TRBV28 and TRBJ2-3, with TRBD2 as a possible D gene (5 bases). This receptor was taken from a female donor with multiple sclerosis, enrolled in a pregnancy study. Written as DNA, the CDR3 is TGTGCCAGCAGTTTAGAGGAGGCCTGGGAAGATACGCAGTATTTT. This sequence encodes CASSLEEAWEDTQYF.